The 20 T cell receptor beta chains reported below all come from one sample, sequenced in a study of Ad26.COV2.S vaccination and SARS-CoV-2 variants. Treatment reported: about 20 received Ad26.COV2.S at low or high dose, single or two shots; 5 received placebo; per-sample allocation not given. Material that was analyzed had been drawn on day 63 after the first vaccine or placebo injection. The protocol was immunoSEQ multiplex PCR, while the TCRdb copy is restricted to in-frame clones and leaves out a portion. The repertoire holds roughly 320,000 clones, with about 86% as singletons. Sequences were derived from peripheral blood, sampled in a trial of Ad26.COV2.S vaccine versus placebo. The receptors were gathered from a person between 18 and 59 years old who received the Ad26.COV2.S COVID-19 vaccine or a placebo.

The chain is built from TRBV2 and TRBJ2-1; tentatively, D is TRBD1 (6 bases). Between the trimmed V and J ends, which lost 5 bases and 0 bases, there was a span of 11 bases. The CDR3 extends over 15 amino acids. Germline CDR1 SNHLY, CDR2 FYNNEI. DNA of the CDR3: TGTGCCAGCAGTCGACAGGCAAGCTCCTACAATGAGCAGTTCTTC. It encodes CASSRQASSYNEQFF.

This chain uses TRBV7-2 with TRBJ2-5, with TRBD2 matching over 8 bases. The J segment lost 5 bases and the V segment lost 5 bases, leaving 10 bases of the junction unmatched. The V gene's germline CDR1 is SGHTA and CDR2 FQGNSA. This CDR3 has 15 amino acids. CDR3 nucleotides: TGTGCCAGCAGCCCGTCGCGGGGGGCAGGGGAGACCCAGTACTTC. Protein: CASSPSRGAGETQYF.

The chain joins TRBV30 to TRBJ2-1; tentatively, D is TRBD1 or TRBD2 (5 bases each). This CDR3 has 13 amino acids. Germline V gene lookup returns CDR1 GTSNPN and CDR2 SVGIG (reference sequence). Trimming shortened V by 7 bases and J by 10 bases, and 20 bases separated the two germline ends. The CDR3 reads CASLSGAWGEQFF. CDR3 in DNA: TGTGCCTCCCTAAGCGGTGCATGGGGGGAGCAGTTCTTC.

This clone appeared a single time. The J gene is TRBJ2-7, the V gene TRBV3-1 (or the pseudogene TRBV3-2); D is unclear. The CDR3 has 15 amino acids. The V end was cut by 7 bases, the J end by 2 bases, with 18 bases between. The germline gives CDR1 LGHDT, CDR2 YNNKEL (reference sequence). CDR3 loop: CASTSNTDKTYEQYF. CDR3 nucleotides: TGTGCCAGCACCTCCAATACCGACAAAACCTACGAGCAGTACTTC.

This clone was recorded at least ten times. This sample also contains other DNA sequences that code for the same CDR3. This sequence joins TRBV4-2 and TRBJ2-7, with TRBD1 matching 8 bases. Germline trimming cut 0 bases from V and 3 bases from J; bases unmatched to any gene: 4. Per the germline V gene, CDR1 is LGHNA and CDR2 is YNFKEQ. The CDR3 contains 15 residues. CDR3: CASSQDRGQGYEQYF. CDR3 coding DNA: TGTGCCAGCAGCCAAGATAGAGGACAGGGCTACGAGCAGTACTTC.

V is TRBV18 and J is TRBJ1-5; D not certain. The CDR3 loop spans 13 amino acids. The V and J ends lost 3 bases and 5 bases respectively, with 8 bases between them. CDR1 is KGHSH, CDR2 LQKENI, per germline. The CDR3 loop is CASSPGRDQPQHF. DNA of the CDR3: TGTGCCAGCTCACCGGGTAGGGATCAGCCCCAGCATTTT.

The gene calls are TRBV5-1 and TRBJ2-3, with 7 bases aligning to TRBD2. The length of the CDR3 is 16 residues. After removal of 0 bases from V and 0 bases from J, the junction contained 4 bases not matched to a gene. CDR1 is SGHRS, CDR2 YFSETQ, per germline. CDR3 sequence: CASSLGWGGSTDTQYF. The DNA for the CDR3 is TGCGCCAGCAGCTTGGGGTGGGGAGGGAGCACAGATACGCAGTATTTT.

The chain recombines TRBV27 with TRBJ1-1, with a possible D match to TRBD1 (5 bases). Trimming removed 3 bases from V and 1 base from J, with 6 bases in between. Per the germline V gene, CDR1 is MNHEY and CDR2 is SMNVEV (reference sequence). The CDR3 contains 13 residues. DNA for the CDR3: TGTGCCAGCAGTTTCACAGGGAACACTGAAGCTTTCTTT. This gives the protein CASSFTGNTEAFF.

The chain is built from TRBV29-1 and TRBJ2-4; TRBD1 might be the D (5 bases). The germline V and J ends were trimmed by 5 bases and 3 bases, with 14 bases remaining between them. This CDR3 has 14 residues. Per the germline V gene, CDR1 is SQVTM and CDR2 is ANQGSEA. Written as DNA, the CDR3 is TGCAGCGTTTTAGGGGTGAACGGCAAAAACATTCAGTACTTC. It is translated as CSVLGVNGKNIQYF.

The chain combines TRBV7-2 with TRBJ2-3, with D tentatively TRBD1 (5 bases). Deletions cut 0 bases from V and 1 base from J, with 8 bases between. Germline assignment: CDR1 SGHTA and CDR2 FQGNSA. The CDR3 is 15 residues long. This chain's CDR3 is CASSLAGPGTDTQYF. The DNA of the CDR3 is TGTGCCAGCAGCTTAGCGGGGCCGGGCACAGATACGCAGTATTTT. Full variable domain (outside the CDR3, taken from reference TRBV7-2 and TRBJ2-3): GAGVSQSPSNKVTEKGKDVELRCDPISGHTALYWYRQSLGQGLEFLIYFQGNSAPDKSGLPSDRFSAERTGGSVSTLTIQRTQQEDSAVYLCASSLAGPGTDTQYFGPGTRLTVL.

This chain uses TRBV9 with TRBJ2-5; D might be TRBD1 (5 bases). V lost 3 bases and J lost 2, with 14 bases in between. Germline V CDR1 and CDR2: SGDLS, YYNGEE. The CDR3 totals 15 residues. In DNA form, the CDR3 reads TGTGCCAGCAGCGGCAAGGGGTTGGGGCAAGAGACCCAGTACTTC. It is translated as CASSGKGLGQETQYF.

The rearrangement joins TRBV12-3 or TRBV12-4 to TRBJ1-6, with a possible D match to TRBD1 (5 bases). The CDR3 is made up of 13 amino acids. V lost 4 bases to trimming and J lost 12 bases, with 13 bases between them. The DNA of the CDR3 is TGTGCCAGCAGTTCCTCGGGGGAATTACCCCTCCACTTT. Amino acids: CASSSSGELPLHF.

The genes are TRBV30 and TRBJ1-5, with a weak D call TRBD1 (6 bases). From germline, CDR1 is GTSNPN and CDR2 SVGIG (reference sequence). V was clipped by 2 bases and J by 6 bases, with 11 bases between them. The CDR3 totals 13 residues. This chain's CDR3 is CAWSKQGGQPQHF. In DNA form, the CDR3 reads TGTGCCTGGAGTAAACAGGGTGGTCAGCCCCAGCATTTT.

J is TRBJ1-2 and V is TRBV5-4; possibly TRBD1 for D (5 bases). CDR3 length: 14 amino acids. CDR1 is SGHNT and CDR2 is YYREEE in the germline V gene (reference sequence). Trimming removed 4 bases at V and 6 bases at J, with 16 bases between. The CDR3 sequence: CASSPGHRNDGYTF. The CDR3 DNA sequence: TGTGCCAGCAGCCCAGGACACAGGAACGATGGCTACACCTTC.

The chain employs TRBV7-2 and TRBJ1-3; no clear D. Germline values: CDR1 SGHTA, CDR2 FQGNSA. The CDR3 runs to 14 residues. V lost 0 bases to trimming and J lost 3 bases, with 6 bases between them. CDR3 sequence reads: CASSLAANGNTIYF. In DNA, the CDR3 is TGTGCCAGCAGCTTAGCGGCGAATGGAAACACCATATATTTT.

Turning to this clone: The CDR3 does not end in the conserved phenylalanine or tryptophan, so this is likely a read error. It is unclear where the CDR3 begins or ends on the DNA, so no DNA is shown, and the CDR3 is as TCRdb lists it. The V gene is TRBV6-6, the J gene TRBJ2-3; the D call in the table, TRBD2, was not verified against the DNA. Including both end residues, the CDR3 is 13 amino acids long. CDR1 MNHNY and CDR2 SVGAGI come from the germline V gene (reference sequence). The CDR3 sequence is CASSSSAGTTASG.

This clone has a handful of counts. The chain uses TRBV4-3 and TRBJ1-5; 10 bases are a match to TRBD1. With 3 bases clipped from V and 8 bases from J, the junction kept 1 base outside the gene matches. The germline gives CDR1 LGHNA, CDR2 YSLEER. This CDR3 comprises 13 residues. For the CDR3, the DNA is TGCGCCAGCAGCCACGGGACAGGGGAGCCCCAGCATTTT. This encodes CASSHGTGEPQHF.

The chain is built from TRBV7-8 and TRBJ1-1; D remains unclear. The CDR3 is 15 residues long. Germline-derived CDR1 and CDR2 are SGHVS and FQNEAQ. V lost 5 bases and J 1 base, leaving 14 bases between the germline ends. In DNA form, the CDR3 reads TGTGCCAGCAGCCGGGTCGTGTGGGGGAACACTGAAGCTTTCTTT. Protein: CASSRVVWGNTEAFF.

The chain combines TRBV3-1 (or the pseudogene TRBV3-2) with TRBJ1-5, with a tentative D call TRBD1 (5 bases). Germline V CDR1 and CDR2: LGHDT, YNNKEL (reference sequence). Trimming removed 0 bases from V and 15 bases from J, with 12 bases in between. This CDR3 has 12 amino acids. The CDR3 region is CASSQDSGGWHF. CDR3 nucleotides: TGTGCCAGCAGCCAAGATTCTGGGGGTTGGCATTTT.

V gene TRBV18 combines with J gene TRBJ1-3; 7 bases align to TRBD1. The CDR3 totals 17 residues. The germline gives CDR1 KGHSH, CDR2 LQKENI. J gave up 7 bases and V 3 bases, and 15 bases lay outside the gene matches. In DNA, the CDR3 is TGTGCCAGCTCACCTTCCGCCCTGGGACAGATAGGGAACACCATATATTTT. This encodes CASSPSALGQIGNTIYF.